This TCR beta chain was identified in a study of CD8+CD57+ T cells in acquired aplastic anemia. This clonotype was picked up a small number of times. Its target is unknown. This CDR3 comprises 15 residues. Germline V gene data show CDR1 as SGHAT and CDR2 as FQNNGV. With 2 bases clipped from V and 6 bases from J, the junction kept 9 bases outside the gene matches. Genomic DNA templated the TCR beta VDJ and CDR3 profiling. From the reads, TCRdb called clonotypes with MiXCR, one entry per CDR3 protein. The sample contains a few hundred thousand distinct CDR3 sequences, roughly a third of which appear only once. General observations from the study: Patients and controls shared twenty-nine CD8+ CDR3 sequences, highly expressed in patients.

The sequenced patients had an expansion of CD8+CD57+ cells seen by flow cytometry. The source of this sequence is a human donor with aplastic anemia. The chain couples TRBV11-2 to TRBJ2-7; 8 nucleotides match TRBD1. Sequencing used sorted CD4+, CD8+, or CD8+CD57+ T cells (not recorded which) from PBMCs. In DNA, the CDR3 is TGTGCCAGCAGCTTATTATCAGGACAGGGTAGCGAGCAGTACTTC. Protein: CASSLLSGQGSEQYF.